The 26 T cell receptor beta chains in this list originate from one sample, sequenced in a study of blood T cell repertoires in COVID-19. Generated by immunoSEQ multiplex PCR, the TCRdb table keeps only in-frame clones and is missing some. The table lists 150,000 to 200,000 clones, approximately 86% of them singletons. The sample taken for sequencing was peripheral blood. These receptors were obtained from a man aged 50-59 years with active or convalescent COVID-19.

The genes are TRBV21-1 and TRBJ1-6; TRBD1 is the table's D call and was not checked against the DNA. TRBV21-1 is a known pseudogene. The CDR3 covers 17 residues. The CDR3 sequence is CASNRDRGRKRNSPLHF. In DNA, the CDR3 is TGTGCCAGCAACCGGGACAGGGGGAGGAAAAGGAATTCACCCCTCCACTTT.

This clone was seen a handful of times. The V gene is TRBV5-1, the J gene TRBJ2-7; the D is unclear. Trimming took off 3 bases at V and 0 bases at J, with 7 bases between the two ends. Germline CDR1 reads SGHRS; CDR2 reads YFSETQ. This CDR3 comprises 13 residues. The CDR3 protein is CASSSLSSYEQYF. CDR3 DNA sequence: TGCGCCAGCAGCTCCCTGAGCTCCTACGAGCAGTACTTC. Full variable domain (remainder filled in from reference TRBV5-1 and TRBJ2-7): KAGVTQTPRYLIKTRGQQVTLSCSPISGHRSVSWYQQTPGQGLQFLFEYFSETQRNKGNFPGRFSGRQFSNSRSEMNVSTLELGDSALYLCASSSLSSYEQYFGPGTRLTVT.

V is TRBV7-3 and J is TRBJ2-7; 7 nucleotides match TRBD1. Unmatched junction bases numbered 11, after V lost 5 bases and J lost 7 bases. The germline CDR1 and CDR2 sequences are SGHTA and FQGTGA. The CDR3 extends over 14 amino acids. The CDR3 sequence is CASSPIEGAGEQYF. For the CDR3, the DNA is TGTGCCAGCAGCCCCATTGAGGGGGCGGGTGAGCAGTACTTC. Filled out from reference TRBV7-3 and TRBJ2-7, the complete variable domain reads GAGVSQTPSNKVTEKGKYVELRCDPISGHTALYWYRQSLGQGPEFLIYFQGTGAADDSGLPNDRFFAVRPEGSVSTLKIQRTERGDSAVYLCASSPIEGAGEQYFGPGTRLTVT.

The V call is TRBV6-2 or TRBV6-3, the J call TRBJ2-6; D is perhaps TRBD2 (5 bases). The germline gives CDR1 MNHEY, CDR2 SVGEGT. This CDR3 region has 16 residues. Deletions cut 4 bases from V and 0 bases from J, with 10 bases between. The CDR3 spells CASSSGLYSGANVLTF. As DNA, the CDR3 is TGTGCCAGCAGTTCCGGACTGTACTCTGGGGCCAACGTCCTGACTTTC.

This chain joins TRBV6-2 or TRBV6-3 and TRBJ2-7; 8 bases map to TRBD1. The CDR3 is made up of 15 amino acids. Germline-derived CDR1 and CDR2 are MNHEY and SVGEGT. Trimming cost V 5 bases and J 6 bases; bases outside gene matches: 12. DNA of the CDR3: TGTGCCAGCAGTGGGGTGGACAGGGAAGGTATCGAGCAGTACTTC. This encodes CASSGVDREGIEQYF.

The CDR3 region has the DNA TGTGCCAGCAGCCGAACTAGTCAAGAGACCCAGTACTTC. This sequence encodes CASSRTSQETQYF. V and J are TRBV9 and TRBJ2-5; D may be TRBD2 (5 bases). The CDR3 spans 13 residues. V was trimmed by 4 bases and J by 2 bases, leaving 9 bases between them. The germline V gene has CDR1 SGDLS and CDR2 YYNGEE.

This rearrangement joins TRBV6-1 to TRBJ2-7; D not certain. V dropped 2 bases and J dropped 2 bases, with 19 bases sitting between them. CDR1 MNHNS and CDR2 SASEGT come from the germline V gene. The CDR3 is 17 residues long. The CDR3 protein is CASSELSSGQIPYEQYF. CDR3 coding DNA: TGTGCCAGCAGTGAACTTTCCTCTGGTCAGATCCCCTACGAGCAGTACTTC.

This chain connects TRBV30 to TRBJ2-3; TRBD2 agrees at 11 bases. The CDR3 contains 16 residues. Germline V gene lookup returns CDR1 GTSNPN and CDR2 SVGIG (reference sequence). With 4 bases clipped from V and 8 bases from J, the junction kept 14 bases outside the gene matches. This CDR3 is CAWTRASGGLQPTQYF. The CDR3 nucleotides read TGTGCCTGGACCAGGGCTAGCGGGGGGCTCCAACCTACGCAGTATTTT.

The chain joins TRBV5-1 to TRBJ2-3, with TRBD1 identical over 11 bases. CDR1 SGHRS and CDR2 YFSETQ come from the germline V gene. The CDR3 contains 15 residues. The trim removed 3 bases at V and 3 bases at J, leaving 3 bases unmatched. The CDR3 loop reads CASSWDRGVTDTQYF. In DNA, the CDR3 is TGCGCCAGCAGCTGGGACAGGGGGGTAACAGATACGCAGTATTTT.

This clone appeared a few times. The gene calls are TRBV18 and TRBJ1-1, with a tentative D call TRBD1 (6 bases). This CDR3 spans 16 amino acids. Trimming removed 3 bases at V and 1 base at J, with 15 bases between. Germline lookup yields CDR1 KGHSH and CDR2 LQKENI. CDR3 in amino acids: CASSPLEQGTNTEAFF. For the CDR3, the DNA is TGTGCCAGCTCACCTCTCGAACAGGGAACGAACACTGAAGCTTTCTTT. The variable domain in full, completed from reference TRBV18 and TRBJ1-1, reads NAGVMQNPRHLVRRRGQEARLRCSPMKGHSHVYWYRQLPEEGLKFMVYLQKENIIDESGMPKERFSAEFPKEGPSILRIQQVVRGDSAAYFCASSPLEQGTNTEAFFGQGTRLTVV.

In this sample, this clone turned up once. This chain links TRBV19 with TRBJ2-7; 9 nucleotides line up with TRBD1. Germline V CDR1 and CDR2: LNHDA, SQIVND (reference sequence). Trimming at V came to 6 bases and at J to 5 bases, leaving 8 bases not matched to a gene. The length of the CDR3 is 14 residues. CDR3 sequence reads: CASSRGQGTHEQYF. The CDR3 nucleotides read TGTGCCAGTAGCCGCGGACAGGGGACTCACGAGCAGTACTTC. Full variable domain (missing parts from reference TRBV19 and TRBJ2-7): DGGITQSPKYLFRKEGQNVTLSCEQNLNHDAMYWYRQDPGQGLRLIYYSQIVNDFQKGDIAEGYSVSREKKESFPLTVTSAQKNPTAFYLCASSRGQGTHEQYFGPGTRLTVT.

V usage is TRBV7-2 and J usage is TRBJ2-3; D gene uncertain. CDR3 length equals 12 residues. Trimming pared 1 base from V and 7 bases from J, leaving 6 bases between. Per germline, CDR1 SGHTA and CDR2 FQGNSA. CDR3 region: CASSLDRYTQYF. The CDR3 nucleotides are TGTGCCAGCAGCTTAGACCGGTATACGCAGTATTTT.

CDR3 region: CASSLAGGDTDTQYF. The CDR3 nucleotides are TGTGCCAGCAGCTTAGCGGGGGGGGACACAGATACGCAGTATTTT. This rearrangement joins TRBV7-6 to TRBJ2-3; TRBD2 matches 7 bases. The V and J ends lost 0 bases and 2 bases, in that order; junction bases with no gene match: 2. Germline lookup yields CDR1 SGHVS and CDR2 FNYEAQ. The CDR3 is made up of 15 amino acids.

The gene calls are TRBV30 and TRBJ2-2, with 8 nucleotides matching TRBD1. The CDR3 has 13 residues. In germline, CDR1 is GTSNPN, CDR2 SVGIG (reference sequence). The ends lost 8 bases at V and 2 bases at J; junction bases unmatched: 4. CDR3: CATGQVNTGELFF. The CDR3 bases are TGTGCCACGGGACAGGTTAACACCGGGGAGCTGTTTTTT. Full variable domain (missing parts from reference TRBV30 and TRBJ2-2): SQTIHQWPATLVQPVGSPLSLECTVEGTSNPNLYWYRQAAGRGLQLLFYSVGIGQISSEVPQNLSASRPQDRQFILSSKKLLLSDSGFYLCATGQVNTGELFFGEGSRLTVL.

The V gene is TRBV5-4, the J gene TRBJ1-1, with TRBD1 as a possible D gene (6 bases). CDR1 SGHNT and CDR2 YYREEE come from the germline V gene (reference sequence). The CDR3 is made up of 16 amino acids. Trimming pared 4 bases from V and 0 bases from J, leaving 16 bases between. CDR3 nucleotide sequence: TGTGCCAGCAGCAGATTACAGGGTCAAATGAACACTGAAGCTTTCTTT. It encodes CASSRLQGQMNTEAFF.

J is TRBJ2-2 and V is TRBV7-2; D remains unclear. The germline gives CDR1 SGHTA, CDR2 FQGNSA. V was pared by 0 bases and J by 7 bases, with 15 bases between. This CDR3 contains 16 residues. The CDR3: CASSLAVSTVHGELFF. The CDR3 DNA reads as TGTGCCAGCAGCTTAGCGGTGTCTACGGTTCACGGGGAGCTGTTTTTT. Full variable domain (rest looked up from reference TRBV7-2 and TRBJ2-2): GAGVSQSPSNKVTEKGKDVELRCDPISGHTALYWYRQSLGQGLEFLIYFQGNSAPDKSGLPSDRFSAERTGGSVSTLTIQRTQQEDSAVYLCASSLAVSTVHGELFFGEGSRLTVL.

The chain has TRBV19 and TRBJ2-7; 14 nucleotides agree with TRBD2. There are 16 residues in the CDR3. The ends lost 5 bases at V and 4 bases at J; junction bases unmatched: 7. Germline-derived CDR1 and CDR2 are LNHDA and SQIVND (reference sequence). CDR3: CASSRLAGGPSYEQYF. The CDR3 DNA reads TGTGCCAGTAGTCGACTAGCGGGAGGGCCCTCGTACGAGCAGTACTTC.

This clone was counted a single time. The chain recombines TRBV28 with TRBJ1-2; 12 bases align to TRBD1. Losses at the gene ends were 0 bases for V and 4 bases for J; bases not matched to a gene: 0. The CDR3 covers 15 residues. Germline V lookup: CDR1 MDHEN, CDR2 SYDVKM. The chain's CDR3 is CASSLWGQGAYGYTF. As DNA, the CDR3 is TGTGCCAGCAGTTTATGGGGACAGGGGGCCTATGGCTACACCTTC.

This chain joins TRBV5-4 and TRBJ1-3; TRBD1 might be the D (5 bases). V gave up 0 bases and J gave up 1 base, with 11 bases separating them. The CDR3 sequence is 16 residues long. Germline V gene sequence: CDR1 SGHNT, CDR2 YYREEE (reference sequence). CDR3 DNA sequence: TGTGCCAGCAGCTTGGGCCGGGACTTTTCTGGAAACACCATATATTTT. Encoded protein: CASSLGRDFSGNTIYF.

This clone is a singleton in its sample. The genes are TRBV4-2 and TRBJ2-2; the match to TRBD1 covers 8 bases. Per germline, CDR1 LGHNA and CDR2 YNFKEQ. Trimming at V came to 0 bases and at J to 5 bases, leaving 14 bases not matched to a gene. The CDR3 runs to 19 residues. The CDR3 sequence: CASSQDRSLAGGPTGELFF. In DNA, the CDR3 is TGTGCCAGCAGCCAAGATCGGTCTCTCGCAGGGGGCCCAACCGGGGAGCTGTTTTTT.

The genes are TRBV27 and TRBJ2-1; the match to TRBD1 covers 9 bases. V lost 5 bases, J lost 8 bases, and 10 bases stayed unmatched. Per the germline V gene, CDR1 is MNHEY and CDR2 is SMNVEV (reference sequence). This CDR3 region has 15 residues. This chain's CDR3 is CASSTAGTGSHEQFF. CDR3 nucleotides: TGTGCCAGCAGTACCGCAGGGACAGGGTCCCATGAGCAGTTCTTC.

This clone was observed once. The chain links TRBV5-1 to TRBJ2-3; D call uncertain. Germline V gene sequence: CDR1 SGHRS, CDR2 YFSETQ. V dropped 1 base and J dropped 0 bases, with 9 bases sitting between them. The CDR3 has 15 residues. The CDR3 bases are TGCGCCAGCAGCTTGACAAAGACTAGCACAGATACGCAGTATTTT. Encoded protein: CASSLTKTSTDTQYF.

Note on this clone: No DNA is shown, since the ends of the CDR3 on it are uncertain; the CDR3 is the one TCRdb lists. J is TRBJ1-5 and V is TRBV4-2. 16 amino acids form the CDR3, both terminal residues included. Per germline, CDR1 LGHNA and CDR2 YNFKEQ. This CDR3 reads CASSQDLERDGQPQHF.

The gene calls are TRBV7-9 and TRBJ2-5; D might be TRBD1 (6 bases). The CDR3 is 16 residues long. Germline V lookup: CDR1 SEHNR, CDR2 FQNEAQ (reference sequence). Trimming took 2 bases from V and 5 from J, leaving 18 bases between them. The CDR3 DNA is TGTGCCAGCAGCTTATGGGGGCAGGGTCCTGACGAGACCCAGTACTTC. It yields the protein CASSLWGQGPDETQYF.

DNA for the CDR3: TGTGCCAGTACCCTCGGGACAGGGGGCGGTCAGCCCCAGCATTTT. This gives the protein CASTLGTGGGQPQHF. The chain recombines TRBV19 with TRBJ1-5; 12 nucleotides align to TRBD1. The germline gives CDR1 LNHDA, CDR2 SQIVND (reference sequence). J lost 6 bases, V lost 7 bases, and 7 bases had no gene match. The CDR3 is 15 amino acids.

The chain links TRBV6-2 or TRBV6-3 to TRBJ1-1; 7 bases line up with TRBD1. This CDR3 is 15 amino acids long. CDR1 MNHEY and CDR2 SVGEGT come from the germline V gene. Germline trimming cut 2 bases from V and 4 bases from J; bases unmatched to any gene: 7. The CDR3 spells CASSYRDSGSTEAFF. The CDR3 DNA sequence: TGTGCCAGCAGTTACAGGGACAGTGGATCCACTGAAGCTTTCTTT.